A selection of T cell receptor beta chains follows, all from one sample in a study of T cells in Graves' hyperthyroidism and ophthalmopathy. TCRdb re-called the multiplex PCR reads through MiXCR, storing one row per CDR3 protein. This table holds 400,000 to 450,000 distinct CDR3 sequences, approximately 15% found once. Source material: blood. Source of these receptors: a man between 18 and 35 years old with Graves' ophthalmopathy. CDR3s include the opening cysteine and the closing phenylalanine or tryptophan. The D gene is left open where the match is weak. Only some rows state a clone size, as once, few, many or a class for expanded clones.

CASSERPLKLFF TGTGCCAGCAGTGAAAGGCCCCTAAAACTGTTTTTT TRBV2 . . TRBJ1-4
CASSQTHDSYGYTF TGTGCCAGCAGCCAAACCCATGACAGCTATGGCTACACCTTC TRBV3-1 many . TRBJ1-2
CASSLGDRGAGELFF TGCGCCAGCAGCTTGGGGGACAGGGGCGCCGGGGAGCTGTTTTTT TRBV5-1 . TRBD1 TRBJ2-2
CASSRNTGSNEKLFF TGTGCCAGCAGCCGCAATACAGGGAGTAATGAAAAACTGTTTTTT TRBV14 few . TRBJ1-4
CASGPGQGVSTEAFF TGTGCTAGTGGCCCTGGACAGGGGGTATCCACTGAAGCTTTCTTT TRBV12-5 few TRBD1 TRBJ1-1
CASSLGLAGAYNEQFF TGTGCCAGCAGCCTCGGACTAGCGGGAGCCTACAATGAGCAGTTCTTC TRBV7-2 many TRBD2 TRBJ2-1
CSASNLEETQYF TGCAGTGCTAGCAATCTAGAAGAGACCCAGTACTTC TRBV20-1 . . TRBJ2-5
CASSLVAGTVQETQYF TGCGCCAGCAGCTTGGTTGCGGGGACCGTACAAGAGACCCAGTACTTC TRBV5-1 . . TRBJ2-5
CASSRLSESRTDTQYF TGTGCCAGCAGTCGTCTCTCGGAGTCCCGCACAGATACGCAGTATTTT TRBV25-1 few . TRBJ2-3
CASSPLGGEQFF TGTGCCAGCAGCCCTCTCGGAGGTGAGCAGTTCTTC TRBV3-1 many . TRBJ2-1
CASSLGGMGLYGYTF TGTGCCAGCAGCTTAGGCGGGATGGGACTCTATGGCTACACCTTC TRBV7-9 . . TRBJ1-2
CASREGPYQGNEQFF TGTGCCAGCAGGGAAGGGCCCTACCAGGGGAATGAGCAGTTCTTC TRBV28 many . TRBJ2-1
CASRRTGKDYNEQFF TGTGCCAGCAGGAGGACAGGGAAAGACTACAATGAGCAGTTCTTC TRBV6-1 . TRBD1 TRBJ2-1
CASSSPGLESEQYF TGTGCCAGCAGTTCCCCGGGACTAGAGAGCGAGCAGTACTTC TRBV12-3/TRBV12-4 . TRBD2 TRBJ2-7
CASSPTGQGFDGTDTQYF TGTGCCAGCAGTCCAACGGGACAGGGGTTTGATGGCACAGATACGCAGTATTTT TRBV27 . TRBD1 TRBJ2-3
CSAKSLAQLNTEAFF TGCAGTGCTAAATCCCTGGCACAGTTGAACACTGAAGCTTTCTTT TRBV20-1 many . TRBJ1-1
CAWSGNVETQYF TGTGCCTGGAGTGGGAATGTAGAGACCCAGTACTTC TRBV30 many . TRBJ2-5
CASSRGEPQHF TGTGCCAGCAGCAGGGGGGAGCCCCAGCATTTT TRBV6-1 many TRBD1 TRBJ1-5
CASSTSGGITDTQYF TGTGCCAGCAGCACCAGCGGGGGAATCACAGATACGCAGTATTTT TRBV12-3/TRBV12-4 . TRBD2 TRBJ2-3
CAWNDPLEGYTF TGTGCCTGGAATGACCCGCTGGAGGGCTACACCTTC TRBV30 few . TRBJ1-2
CASSGRSPGYGYTF TGTGCCAGCAGTGGTCGGTCGCCTGGGTACGGCTACACCTTC TRBV6-1 . . TRBJ1-2
CASSSQGALGNTIYF TGTGCCAGCAGTTCACAGGGGGCGTTGGGAAACACCATATATTTT TRBV6-1 many TRBD1 TRBJ1-3
CASSEVLAGFYNEQFF TGTGCCAGCAGTGAAGTTCTAGCGGGGTTCTACAATGAGCAGTTCTTC TRBV25-1 many TRBD2 TRBJ2-1
CASSPPFSQGRIGYTF TGTGCCAGCTCACCACCGTTTTCGCAGGGGAGAATTGGCTACACCTTC TRBV18 many . TRBJ1-2
CASSQGRGPGHSPLHF TGTGCCAGCAGCCAAGGAAGGGGACCCGGTCATTCACCCCTCCACTTT TRBV3-1 . . TRBJ1-6
CASSRVAGSTYEQYF TGTGCCAGCAGTCGAGTAGCGGGGTCCACCTACGAGCAGTACTTC TRBV28 many TRBD2 TRBJ2-7
CASSLISRGAFYNEQFF TGTGCCAGCAGCTTAATTAGCCGGGGGGCGTTCTACAATGAGCAGTTCTTC TRBV7-9 many . TRBJ2-1
CSASPGANEKLFF TGCAGTGCTAGTCCGGGAGCTAATGAAAAACTGTTTTTT TRBV20-1 many . TRBJ1-4
CASSPSRDPIRNEQFF TGTGCCAGCAGCCCGAGCCGGGACCCAATCAGGAATGAGCAGTTCTTC TRBV11-1 many . TRBJ2-1
CASSPQLAGQETQYF TGTGCCAGCAGCCCTCAACTAGCGGGACAAGAGACCCAGTACTTC TRBV7-8 many TRBD2 TRBJ2-5
CASSPGTGQNTEAFF TGCGCCAGCAGCCCTGGGACAGGTCAGAACACTGAAGCTTTCTTT TRBV5-1 many TRBD1 TRBJ1-1
CASSSGTVHQPQHF TGTGCCAGCAGTTCCGGGACAGTTCATCAGCCCCAGCATTTT TRBV27 . TRBD1 TRBJ1-5
CAISEREQETQYF TGTGCCATCAGTGAGCGGGAGCAAGAGACCCAGTACTTC TRBV10-3 many . TRBJ2-5
CASSMTSAGTDTQYF TGTGCCAGCAGTATGACTAGCGCGGGCACAGATACGCAGTATTTT TRBV12-3/TRBV12-4 many TRBD2 TRBJ2-3
CATSDRILAGGEDTQYF TGTGCCACCAGTGACAGAATACTAGCGGGAGGGGAAGATACGCAGTATTTT TRBV24-1 many TRBD2 TRBJ2-3
CASREGTGQIYEQYF TGTGCCAGCAGGGAAGGGACAGGACAAATCTACGAGCAGTACTTC TRBV11-3 many TRBD1 TRBJ2-7
CASSLDGDYYGYTF TGTGCCAGCTCCCTTGATGGGGATTACTATGGCTACACCTTC TRBV12-3/TRBV12-4 few . TRBJ1-2
CASSVRGTSYEQYF TGTGCCAGCTCCGTCCGGGGCACGTCCTACGAGCAGTACTTC TRBV9 many . TRBJ2-7
CASRTPVGGDEAFF TGTGCCAGCAGGACCCCGGTTGGGGGTGACGAAGCTTTCTTT TRBV6-1 many . TRBJ1-1
CASSYTGGVSPYEQYF TGTGCCAGCAGCTATACAGGGGGCGTTTCCCCCTACGAGCAGTACTTC TRBV13 many TRBD1 TRBJ2-7
CASSQDNGNTEAFF TGCGCCAGCAGCCAAGATAACGGCAACACTGAAGCTTTCTTT TRBV4-1 few . TRBJ1-1
CAWDSGNTIYF TGTGCCTGGGACTCTGGAAACACCATATATTTT TRBV7-9 . . TRBJ1-3
CASSVTAAARQGAADTQYF TGTGCCAGCAGCGTAACTGCCGCGGCCAGACAGGGTGCAGCAGATACGCAGTATTTT TRBV9 . TRBD1 TRBJ2-3
CASSTGTTYEQYF TGTGCCAGTAGTACCGGGACAACCTACGAGCAGTACTTC TRBV19 . . TRBJ2-7
CASSLVAGLTGELFF TGCGCCAGCAGCTTGGTGGCCGGCCTTACCGGGGAGCTGTTTTTT TRBV5-1 many . TRBJ2-2
CATSDLQTGLETQYF TGTGCCACCAGTGATTTGCAAACCGGGCTGGAGACCCAGTACTTC TRBV24-1 . . TRBJ2-5
CASSATGLEQYF TGTGCCAGCAGCGCCACAGGGCTCGAGCAGTACTTC TRBV11-3 many . TRBJ2-7
CASSYLGGTEEPASGNTIYF TGTGCCAGCAGTTACTTGGGGGGTACAGAAGAACCAGCCTCTGGAAACACCATATATTTT TRBV6-7 once . TRBJ1-3
CASSQDAGRQPQHF TGTGCCAGCAGCCAAGATGCCGGGAGGCAGCCCCAGCATTTT TRBV3-1 many . TRBJ1-5
CASSQTVDTQYF TGTGCCAGCAGCCAAACCGTGGATACGCAGTATTTT TRBV14 . . TRBJ2-3
CSASRISTDTQYF TGCAGTGCTTCTAGGATCAGCACAGATACGCAGTATTTT TRBV20-1 many . TRBJ2-3